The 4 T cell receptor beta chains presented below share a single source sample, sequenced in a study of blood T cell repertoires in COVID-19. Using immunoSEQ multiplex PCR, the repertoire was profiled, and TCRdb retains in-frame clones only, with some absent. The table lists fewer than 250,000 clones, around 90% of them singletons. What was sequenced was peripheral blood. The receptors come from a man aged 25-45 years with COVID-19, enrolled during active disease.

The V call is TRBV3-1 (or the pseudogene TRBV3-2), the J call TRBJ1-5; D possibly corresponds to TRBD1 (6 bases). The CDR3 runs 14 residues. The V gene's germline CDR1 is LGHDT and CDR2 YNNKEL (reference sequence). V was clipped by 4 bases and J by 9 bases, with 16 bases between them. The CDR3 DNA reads TGTGCCAGCAGCCCCAGGACAGCCTCAGGGCCCCAGCATTTT. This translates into CASSPRTASGPQHF.

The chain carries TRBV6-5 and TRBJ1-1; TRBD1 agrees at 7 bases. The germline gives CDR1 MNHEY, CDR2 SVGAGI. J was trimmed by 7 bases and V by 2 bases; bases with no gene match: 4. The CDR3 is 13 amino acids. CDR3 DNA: TGTGCCAGCAGTTACGGAGGACAGGATGAAGCTTTCTTT. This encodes CASSYGGQDEAFF.

This CDR3 reads CASSPDSTNYGYTF. In DNA, the CDR3 is TGTGCCAGCAGTCCCGACAGTACTAACTATGGCTACACCTTC. The gene calls are TRBV6-5 and TRBJ1-2; tentatively, D is TRBD1 (5 bases). Germline CDR1 reads MNHEY; CDR2 reads SVGAGI. Trimming shortened V by 5 bases and J by 0 bases, and 10 bases separated the two germline ends. The CDR3 runs 14 residues.

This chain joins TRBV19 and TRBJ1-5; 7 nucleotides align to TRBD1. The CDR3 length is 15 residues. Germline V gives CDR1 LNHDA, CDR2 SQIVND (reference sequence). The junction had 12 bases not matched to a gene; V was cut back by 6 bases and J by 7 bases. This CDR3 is CASSHRQGSIQPQHF. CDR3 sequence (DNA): TGTGCCAGTAGCCACAGACAGGGTTCGATACAGCCCCAGCATTTT.